Listed below are T cell receptor beta chains from one sample, sequenced in a study of PD-1 blockade in mismatch repair-deficient tumors. Only in-frame clones appear in the TCRdb table, and some are missing; sequencing was by immunoSEQ multiplex PCR. The table lists about 130,000 clones, more than 70% of them singletons. This specimen consisted of peripheral blood, obtained just over 70 weeks after starting pembrolizumab. These TCRs come from an adult with mismatch repair-deficient cancer. Both conserved end residues are part of each CDR3. The order of the fields is J gene, D gene, clone size, V gene, CDR3 DNA, CDR3 protein. The D gene is left open where the match is weak. Some rows mark clone size as missing; the rest say once, few, many or name a class of expanded clone.

J gene: TRBJ2-1; D gene: TRBD2; clone size: NA; V gene: TRBV4-3; CDR3 DNA: TGCGCCAGCAGCCGACTAGCGGGAGGGCCCGGGAATGAGCAGTTCTTC; CDR3 protein: CASSRLAGGPGNEQFF
J gene: TRBJ1-1; D gene: TRBD1; clone size: NA; V gene: TRBV9; CDR3 DNA: TGTGCCAGCAGCGTAGGATGGGACAGGGGACACATGAACACTGAAGCTTTCTTT; CDR3 protein: CASSVGWDRGHMNTEAFF
J gene: TRBJ2-4; D gene: TRBD1; clone size: NA; V gene: TRBV7-2; CDR3 DNA: TGTGCCAGCAGACTACCGGTCGTGCAGGGGGACAACATTCAGTACTTC; CDR3 protein: CASRLPVVQGDNIQYF
J gene: TRBJ1-2; D gene: TRBD1; clone size: few; V gene: TRBV19; CDR3 DNA: TGTGCCAGTAGGACATGGGACAGAGACTATGGCTACACCTTC; CDR3 protein: CASRTWDRDYGYTF
J gene: TRBJ2-7; D gene: TRBD1; clone size: NA; V gene: TRBV29-1; CDR3 DNA: TGCAGCGTTGACCCCGGGACAGGGGCCGAGCAGTACTTC; CDR3 protein: CSVDPGTGAEQYF
J gene: TRBJ2-2; D gene: NA; clone size: NA; V gene: TRBV19; CDR3 DNA: TGTGCCAGTAGGGTCTGGGGCCGATACACCGGGGAGCTGTTTTTT; CDR3 protein: CASRVWGRYTGELFF
J gene: TRBJ1-2; D gene: NA; clone size: NA; V gene: TRBV6-5; CDR3 DNA: TGTGCCAGCAGTTACAGTACGACGGTGAATGGGGGTGGCTACACCTTC; CDR3 protein: CASSYSTTVNGGGYTF
J gene: TRBJ2-2; D gene: TRBD2; clone size: NA; V gene: TRBV15; CDR3 DNA: TGTGCCACCTCCAGCGGGAGGGTCACCGGGGAGCTGTTTTTT; CDR3 protein: CATSSGRVTGELFF
J gene: TRBJ2-7; D gene: NA; clone size: NA; V gene: TRBV7-9; CDR3 DNA: TGTGCCAGCAGCTTAGATGTCAGGGGTAGGTACGAGCAGTACTTC; CDR3 protein: CASSLDVRGRYEQYF
J gene: TRBJ1-5; D gene: TRBD1; clone size: NA; V gene: TRBV6-5; CDR3 DNA: TGTGCCAGCAGCCCAGGGGGTGGCAATCAGCCCCAGCATTTT; CDR3 protein: CASSPGGGNQPQHF
J gene: TRBJ1-4; D gene: NA; clone size: NA; V gene: TRBV25-1; CDR3 DNA: TGTGCCAGCAGTAGTGGGCTCCGGGAAAAACTGTTTTTT; CDR3 protein: CASSSGLREKLFF
J gene: TRBJ2-1; D gene: TRBD2; clone size: NA; V gene: TRBV6-4; CDR3 DNA: TGTGCCAGCAGTGATAGCGGACTAGCGGGAGTCACTGAGCAGTTCTTC; CDR3 protein: CASSDSGLAGVTEQFF
J gene: TRBJ1-5; D gene: NA; clone size: NA; V gene: TRBV5-6; CDR3 DNA: TGTGCCAGCAGCCGGGCGGGTTGGGGCAATCAGCCCCAGCATTTT; CDR3 protein: CASSRAGWGNQPQHF
J gene: TRBJ1-4; D gene: TRBD1; clone size: once; V gene: TRBV7-9; CDR3 DNA: TGTGCCAGCAGCCAGGGACAGGGGGTTGAAAAACTGTTTTTT; CDR3 protein: CASSQGQGVEKLFF
J gene: TRBJ2-5; D gene: TRBD1; clone size: NA; V gene: TRBV11-2; CDR3 DNA: TGTGCCAGCAGCTTAGTTTTAGTGTCGGACAGGGGAAAAGAGACCCAGTACTTC; CDR3 protein: CASSLVLVSDRGKETQYF
J gene: TRBJ2-2; D gene: NA; clone size: NA; V gene: TRBV7-9; CDR3 DNA: TGTGCCAGCAGCCATACTAGATTAAACACCGGGGAGCTGTTTTTT; CDR3 protein: CASSHTRLNTGELFF
J gene: TRBJ2-1; D gene: NA; clone size: NA; V gene: TRBV11-2; CDR3 DNA: TGTGCCAGCAGCTTACCGACTAGTTATCTAGGTAATGAGCAGTTCTTC; CDR3 protein: CASSLPTSYLGNEQFF
J gene: TRBJ2-7; D gene: NA; clone size: NA; V gene: TRBV7-8; CDR3 DNA: TGTGCCAGCAGCTTAGCCCCAGGGAACGAGCAGTACTTC; CDR3 protein: CASSLAPGNEQYF
J gene: TRBJ2-1; D gene: NA; clone size: once; V gene: TRBV27; CDR3 DNA: TGTGCCAGCAGTTTAACAGGGGAGGTATCATACAATGAGCAGTTCTTC; CDR3 protein: CASSLTGEVSYNEQFF
J gene: TRBJ1-5; D gene: NA; clone size: NA; V gene: TRBV7-8; CDR3 DNA: TGTGCCAGCAGCTTAGGTCGTACGGGGAATCAGCCCCAGCATTTT; CDR3 protein: CASSLGRTGNQPQHF
J gene: TRBJ1-1; D gene: TRBD1; clone size: NA; V gene: TRBV29-1; CDR3 DNA: TGCAGCGTCTATAGGACAGGGACCACTGAAGCTTTCTTT; CDR3 protein: CSVYRTGTTEAFF
J gene: TRBJ2-7; D gene: TRBD2; clone size: NA; V gene: TRBV9; CDR3 DNA: TGTGCCAGCAGCGTAGCTAGCGGGAGAACTTACGAGCAGTACTTC; CDR3 protein: CASSVASGRTYEQYF
J gene: TRBJ2-7; D gene: TRBD2; clone size: NA; V gene: TRBV27; CDR3 DNA: TGTGCCAGCAGTCCTGGGACTAGCGGGAAGGCGCAGTACTTC; CDR3 protein: CASSPGTSGKAQYF
J gene: TRBJ1-2; D gene: TRBD1; clone size: NA; V gene: TRBV9; CDR3 DNA: TGTGCCAGCAGCGAGGACAGGGCCGGCTATGGCTACACCTTC; CDR3 protein: CASSEDRAGYGYTF